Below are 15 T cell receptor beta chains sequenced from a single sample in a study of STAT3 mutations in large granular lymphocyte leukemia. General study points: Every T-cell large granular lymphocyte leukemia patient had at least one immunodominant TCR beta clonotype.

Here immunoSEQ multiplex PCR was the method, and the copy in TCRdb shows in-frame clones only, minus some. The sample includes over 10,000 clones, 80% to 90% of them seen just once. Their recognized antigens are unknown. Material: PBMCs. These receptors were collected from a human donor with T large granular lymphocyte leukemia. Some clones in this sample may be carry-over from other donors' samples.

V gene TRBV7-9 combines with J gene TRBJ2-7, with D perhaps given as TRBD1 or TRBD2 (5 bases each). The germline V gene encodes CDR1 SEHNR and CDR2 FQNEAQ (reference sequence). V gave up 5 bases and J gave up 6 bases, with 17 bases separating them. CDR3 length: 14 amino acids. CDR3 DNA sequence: TGTGCCAGCAGCGTCTCGGGGCGTCTGGGCGAGCAGTACTTC. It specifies CASSVSGRLGEQYF.

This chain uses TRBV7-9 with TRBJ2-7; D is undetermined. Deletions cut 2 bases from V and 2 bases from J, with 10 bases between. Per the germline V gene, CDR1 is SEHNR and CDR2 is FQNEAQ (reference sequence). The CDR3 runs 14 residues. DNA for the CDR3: TGTGCCAGCAGCTTAAGTGGGCGAACCTACGAGCAGTACTTC. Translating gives CASSLSGRTYEQYF.

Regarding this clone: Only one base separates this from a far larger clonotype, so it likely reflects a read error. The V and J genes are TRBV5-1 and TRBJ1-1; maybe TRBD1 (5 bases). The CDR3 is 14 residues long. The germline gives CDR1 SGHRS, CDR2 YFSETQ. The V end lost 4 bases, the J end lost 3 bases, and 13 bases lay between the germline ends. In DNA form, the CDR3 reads TGCGCCAGCAGCCCCGGGACGATAGACACTGAAGCTTTCTTT. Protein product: CASSPGTIDTEAFF.

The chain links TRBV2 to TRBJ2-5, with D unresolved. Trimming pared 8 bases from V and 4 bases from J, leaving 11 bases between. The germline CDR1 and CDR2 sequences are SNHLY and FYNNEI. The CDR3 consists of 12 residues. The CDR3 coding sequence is TGTGCCAGCGAAGGGATGGCAGAGACCCAGTACTTC. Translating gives CASEGMAETQYF.

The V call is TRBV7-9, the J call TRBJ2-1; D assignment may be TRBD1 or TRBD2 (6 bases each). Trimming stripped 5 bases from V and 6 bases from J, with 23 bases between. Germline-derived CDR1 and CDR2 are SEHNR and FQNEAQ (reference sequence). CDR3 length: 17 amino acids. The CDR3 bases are TGTGCCAGCAGCGGGACACCGGGACTCCATTTACCCAATGAGCAGTTCTTC. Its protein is CASSGTPGLHLPNEQFF. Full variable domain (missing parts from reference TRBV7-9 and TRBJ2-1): DTGVSQNPRHKITKRGQNVTFRCDPISEHNRLYWYRQTLGQGPEFLTYFQNEAQLEKSRLLSDRFSAERPKGSFSTLEIQRTEQGDSAMYLCASSGTPGLHLPNEQFFGPGTRLTVL.

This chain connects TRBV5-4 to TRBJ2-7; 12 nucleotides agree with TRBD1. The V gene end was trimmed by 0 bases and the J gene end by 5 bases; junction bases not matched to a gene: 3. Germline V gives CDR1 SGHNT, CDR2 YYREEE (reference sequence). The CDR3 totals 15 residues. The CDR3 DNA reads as TGTGCCAGCAGCTTGGGGGGACAGGGGGCCGACGAGCAGTACTTC. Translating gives CASSLGGQGADEQYF.

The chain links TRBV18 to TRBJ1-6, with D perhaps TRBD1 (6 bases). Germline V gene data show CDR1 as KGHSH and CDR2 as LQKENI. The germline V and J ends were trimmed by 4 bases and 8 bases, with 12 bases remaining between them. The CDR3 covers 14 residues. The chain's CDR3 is CASSRDNPDSPLHF. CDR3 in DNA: TGTGCCAGCTCACGGGACAACCCGGATTCACCCCTCCACTTT.

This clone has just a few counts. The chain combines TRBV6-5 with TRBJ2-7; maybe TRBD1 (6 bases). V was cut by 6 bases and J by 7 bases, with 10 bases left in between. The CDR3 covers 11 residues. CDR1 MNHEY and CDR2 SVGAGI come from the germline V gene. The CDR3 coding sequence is TGTGCCAGCAGCACCAGGGGAGAGCAGTACTTC. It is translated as CASSTRGEQYF.

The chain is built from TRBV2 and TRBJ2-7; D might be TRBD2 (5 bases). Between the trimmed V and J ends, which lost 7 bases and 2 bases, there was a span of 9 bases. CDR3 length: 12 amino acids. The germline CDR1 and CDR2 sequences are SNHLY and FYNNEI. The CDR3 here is CASNGEPYEQYF. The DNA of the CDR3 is TGTGCCAGCAACGGGGAACCCTACGAGCAGTACTTC. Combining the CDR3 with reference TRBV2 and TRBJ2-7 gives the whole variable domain EPEVTQTPSHQVTQMGQEVILRCVPISNHLYFYWYRQILGQKVEFLVSFYNNEISEKSEIFDDQFSVERPDGSNFTLKIRSTKLEDSAMYFCASNGEPYEQYFGPGTRLTVT.

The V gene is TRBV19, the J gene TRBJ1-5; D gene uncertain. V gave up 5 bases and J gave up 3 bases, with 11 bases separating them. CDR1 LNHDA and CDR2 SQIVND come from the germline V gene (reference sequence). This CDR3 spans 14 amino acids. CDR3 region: CASSLGRNNQPQHF. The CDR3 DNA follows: TGTGCCAGTAGTCTGGGCAGAAACAATCAGCCCCAGCATTTT. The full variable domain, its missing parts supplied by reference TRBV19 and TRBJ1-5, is DGGITQSPKYLFRKEGQNVTLSCEQNLNHDAMYWYRQDPGQGLRLIYYSQIVNDFQKGDIAEGYSVSREKKESFPLTVTSAQKNPTAFYLCASSLGRNNQPQHFGDGTRLSIL.

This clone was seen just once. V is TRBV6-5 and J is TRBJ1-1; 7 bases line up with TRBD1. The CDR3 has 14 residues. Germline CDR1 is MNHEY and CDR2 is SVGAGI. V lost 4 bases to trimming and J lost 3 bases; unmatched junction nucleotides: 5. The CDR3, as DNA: TGTGCCAGCAGTTTACAGGGGACTGACACTGAAGCTTTCTTT. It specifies CASSLQGTDTEAFF.

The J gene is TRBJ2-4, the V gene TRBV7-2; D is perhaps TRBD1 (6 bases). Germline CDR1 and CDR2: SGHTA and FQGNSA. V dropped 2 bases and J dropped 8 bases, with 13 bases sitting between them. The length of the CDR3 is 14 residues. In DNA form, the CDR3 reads TGTGCCAGCAGCTTATCTCAGGGGCGAGACATTCAGTACTTC. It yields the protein CASSLSQGRDIQYF.

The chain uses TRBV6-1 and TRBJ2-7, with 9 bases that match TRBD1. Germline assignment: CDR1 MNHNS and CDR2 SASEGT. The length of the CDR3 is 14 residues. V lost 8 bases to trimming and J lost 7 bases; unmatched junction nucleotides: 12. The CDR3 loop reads CASRWGQGLGEQYF. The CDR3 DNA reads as TGTGCCAGCCGCTGGGGACAGGGACTTGGTGAGCAGTACTTC.

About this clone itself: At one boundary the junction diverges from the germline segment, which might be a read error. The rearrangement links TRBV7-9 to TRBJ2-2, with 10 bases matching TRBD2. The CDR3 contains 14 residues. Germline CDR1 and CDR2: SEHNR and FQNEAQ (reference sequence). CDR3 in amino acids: CASSLAGAGGELFF. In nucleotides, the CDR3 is TGTGCCAGCAGCCTAGCGGGAGCGGGCGGGGAGCTGTTTTTT.

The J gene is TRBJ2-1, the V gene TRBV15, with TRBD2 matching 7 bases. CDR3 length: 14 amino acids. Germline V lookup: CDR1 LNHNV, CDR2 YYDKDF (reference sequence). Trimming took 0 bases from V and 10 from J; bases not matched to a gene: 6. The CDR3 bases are TGTGCCACCAGCAGAGATCGGGGGGATTGGGAGCAGTTCTTC. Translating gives CATSRDRGDWEQFF.